This T cell receptor beta chain is drawn from a study of T cell responses to AZD1222 COVID-19 vaccine. V gave up 3 bases and J gave up 3 bases; unmatched junction bases: 3. Germline assignment: CDR1 SEHNR and CDR2 FQNEAQ (reference sequence). The CDR3 has 14 residues. Study results and caveats: Only a handful of AZD1222 recipients were seropositive at baseline. There were mostly white British donors and more females than males, and clonal diversity was possibly underestimated.

In regard to this clone: What it binds is unknown.

The data were produced by immunoSEQ multiplex PCR, yet TCRdb's version contains in-frame clones alone and is incomplete. The sample includes over 90,000 clones, 91% of them seen just once. This TCR was recovered from an adult in good health. This chain connects TRBV7-9 to TRBJ2-7; the match to TRBD2 covers 9 bases. The material was peripheral blood, obtained on day 0 of AZD1222 vaccination. This CDR3 is CASSFETSGYEQYF. In DNA, the CDR3 is TGTGCCAGCAGCTTCGAGACTAGCGGCTACGAGCAGTACTTC.